This entry lists 2 T cell receptor beta chains sequenced from one sample in a study of beta chain features in type 1 diabetes. Overall study results and limits: Shorter TCRB CDR3s, moderately but significantly so, were found in Type 1 diabetes patients in all four CD4+ subsets.

Their cognate antigens are unknown. Reverse transcribing all isolated RNA meant expressed TCRB transcripts were sequenced. Produced via immunoSEQ multiplex PCR; TCRdb's table is partial and in-frame only. Of 600,000 or so clones listed, roughly 12% are singletons. The sequencing input was naive CD4+ T cells from blood. The source is a man aged 25-45 years with type 1 diabetes.

V is TRBV7-9 and J is TRBJ1-5, with a tentative D call TRBD1 (6 bases). CDR1 and CDR2 (germline): SEHNR, FQNEAQ (reference sequence). Between the trimmed V and J ends, which lost 3 bases and 5 bases, there was a span of 14 bases. There are 15 residues in the CDR3. The CDR3 bases are TGTGCCAGCAGCTTTATGGGGGCGAGAGATCAGCCCCAGCATTTT. It translates to CASSFMGARDQPQHF.

A single count supports this clone. The rearrangement joins TRBV5-1 to TRBJ2-6, with 7 bases identical to TRBD1. The CDR3 sequence is 18 residues long. Per germline, CDR1 SGHRS and CDR2 YFSETQ. The V gene end was trimmed by 4 bases and the J gene end by 3 bases; junction bases not matched to a gene: 13. In DNA form, the CDR3 reads TGCGCCAGCAGCCGACAGGACAGGTGGAAAAATGGGGCCAACGTCCTGACTTTC. The encoded protein is CASSRQDRWKNGANVLTF.